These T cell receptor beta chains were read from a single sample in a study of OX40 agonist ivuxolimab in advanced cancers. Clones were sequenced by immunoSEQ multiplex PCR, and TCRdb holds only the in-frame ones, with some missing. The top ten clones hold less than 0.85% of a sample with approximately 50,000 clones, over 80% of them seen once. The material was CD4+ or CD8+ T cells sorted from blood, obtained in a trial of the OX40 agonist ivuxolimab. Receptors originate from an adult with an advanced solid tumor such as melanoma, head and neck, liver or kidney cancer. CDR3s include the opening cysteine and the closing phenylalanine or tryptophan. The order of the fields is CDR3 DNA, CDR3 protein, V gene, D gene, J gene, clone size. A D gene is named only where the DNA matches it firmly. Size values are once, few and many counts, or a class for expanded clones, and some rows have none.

cdr3_nt: TGTGCCAGCAGCTTGGGAGGGGTCGCGAGGAGCACCGGGGAGCTGTTTTTT
cdr3_aa: CASSLGGVARSTGELFF
v_call: TRBV5-6
d_call: -
j_call: TRBJ2-2
clone_size: -

cdr3_nt: TGTGCCACCAGCACTCGACAGGGGTCATACGAGCAGTACTTC
cdr3_aa: CATSTRQGSYEQYF
v_call: TRBV15
d_call: TRBD1
j_call: TRBJ2-7
clone_size: -

cdr3_nt: TGTGCCTGGATCGCTCTCCCCCCGGGGACCCAGTACTTC
cdr3_aa: CAWIALPPGTQYF
v_call: TRBV30
d_call: -
j_call: TRBJ2-5
clone_size: -

cdr3_nt: TGTGCCAGCAGCTCATTACGGGGGGGAGCGGACACTGAAGCTTTCTTT
cdr3_aa: CASSSLRGGADTEAFF
v_call: TRBV5-4
d_call: -
j_call: TRBJ1-1
clone_size: few

cdr3_nt: TGTGCCGGTGACAGGGAGGTTGGCTACACCTTC
cdr3_aa: CAGDREVGYTF
v_call: TRBV30
d_call: TRBD1
j_call: TRBJ1-2
clone_size: -

cdr3_nt: TGTGCCATCAGTGAGGCGACAGTAGAGCAGTTCTTC
cdr3_aa: CAISEATVEQFF
v_call: TRBV10-3
d_call: -
j_call: TRBJ2-1
clone_size: once

cdr3_nt: TGTGCCAGCAGCTTTATCGGCAGGGATGGGTCACCCCTCCACTTT
cdr3_aa: CASSFIGRDGSPLHF
v_call: TRBV5-4
d_call: -
j_call: TRBJ1-6
clone_size: once

cdr3_nt: TGTGCCAGCAGTCAGGGAGATAGCAATCAGCCCCAGCATTTT
cdr3_aa: CASSQGDSNQPQHF
v_call: TRBV6-5
d_call: -
j_call: TRBJ1-5
clone_size: -

cdr3_nt: TGTGCCAGCAGCCAAGCATGGCGGGGGGCTAGGCGGGATTACGAGCAGTACTTC
cdr3_aa: CASSQAWRGARRDYEQYF
v_call: TRBV14
d_call: TRBD2
j_call: TRBJ2-7
clone_size: -

cdr3_nt: TGTGCCAGCACCGTCGGAGGCGGCACAGATACGCAGTATTTT
cdr3_aa: CASTVGGGTDTQYF
v_call: TRBV2
d_call: -
j_call: TRBJ2-3
clone_size: -

cdr3_nt: TGTGCCAGCAGTTCCCTCCTCTACGAGCAGTACTTC
cdr3_aa: CASSSLLYEQYF
v_call: TRBV28
d_call: -
j_call: TRBJ2-7
clone_size: -

cdr3_nt: TGTGCCAGCACTACGACAGATTTACTGCCCCAGCATTTT
cdr3_aa: CASTTTDLLPQHF
v_call: TRBV28
d_call: -
j_call: TRBJ1-5
clone_size: -

cdr3_nt: TGTGCCAGCAGTTACCTGGGGACCCAAAGAGAGACCCAGTACTTC
cdr3_aa: CASSYLGTQRETQYF
v_call: TRBV6-5
d_call: -
j_call: TRBJ2-5
clone_size: -

cdr3_nt: TGTGCCAGCAGTGAAGCCACGGGACTAGCGGGGACCTCCTACGAGCAGTACTTC
cdr3_aa: CASSEATGLAGTSYEQYF
v_call: TRBV2
d_call: TRBD2
j_call: TRBJ2-7
clone_size: -